This record covers a single TCR beta chain. Among Cohort 3 donors, those recovered had two negative PCRs, clearance, or symptom resolution. Clones were sequenced by immunoSEQ multiplex PCR, and TCRdb holds only the in-frame ones, with some missing. In the table there are 200,000 to 250,000 clones, about 80% of which are singletons. These data are taken from a study of blood T cell repertoires in COVID-19. Germline values: CDR1 SGHRS, CDR2 YFSETQ. The CDR3 consists of 15 residues. V lost 0 bases, J lost 5 bases, and 12 bases lay in between. This clonotype was obtained from a man between 40 and 49 years old who had recovered from COVID-19. This chain uses TRBV5-1 with TRBJ1-5; D is perhaps TRBD1 (5 bases). Material: PBMCs or T cells enriched from blood (not recorded which). CDR3: CASSLGPGGDQPQHF. DNA for the CDR3: TGCGCCAGCAGCTTGGGTCCGGGGGGAGATCAGCCCCAGCATTTT.